This entry concerns a single T cell receptor beta chain. The sample comes from a study of T cell changes during pregnancy in multiple sclerosis. Method: immunoSEQ multiplex PCR; TCRdb's copy keeps in-frame clones and lacks some. The repertoire includes 17,000 or so clones, almost 96% of them detected once, and approximately 0.97% sits in the top ten. This TCR derives from a female donor with multiple sclerosis, enrolled in a pregnancy study. The sample here was peripheral blood, taken in the third trimester of pregnancy.

CDR3 region: CASSVGPGNQPQHF. The CDR3 nucleotides read TGTGCCAGCAGCGTAGGCCCGGGGAATCAGCCCCAGCATTTT. The chain couples TRBV7-9 to TRBJ1-5, with unresolved D. Trimming removed 5 bases from V and 4 bases from J, with 12 bases in between. There are 14 residues in the CDR3. Germline CDR1 is SEHNR and CDR2 is FQNEAQ (reference sequence). The complete variable domain, with remaining parts taken from reference TRBV7-9 and TRBJ1-5, reads DTGVSQNPRHKITKRGQNVTFRCDPISEHNRLYWYRQTLGQGPEFLTYFQNEAQLEKSRLLSDRFSAERPKGSFSTLEIQRTEQGDSAMYLCASSVGPGNQPQHFGDGTRLSIL.